This T cell receptor beta chain came from a study of OX40 agonist ivuxolimab in advanced cancers. Generated by immunoSEQ multiplex PCR, the TCRdb table keeps only in-frame clones and is missing some. The data show roughly 97,000 clones, 70% to 90% seen once. The CDR3 is 17 residues long. J gave up 7 bases and V 5 bases, and 19 bases lay outside the gene matches. Per the germline V gene, CDR1 is LNHDA and CDR2 is SQIVND (reference sequence). As concerns this clone: Its target is not known.

General study points: In CD8+ T cells, expanded clones were on average more numerous than in CD4+.

The chain combines TRBV19 with TRBJ1-1; 7 bases map to TRBD1. The input for sequencing was CD4+ or CD8+ T cells sorted from blood, taken in a trial of the OX40 agonist ivuxolimab. The receptor comes from an adult with an advanced solid tumor such as melanoma, head and neck, liver or kidney cancer. The CDR3 loop reads CASSVLAGQTFRLEAFF. In nucleotides, the CDR3 is TGTGCCAGTAGTGTCCTAGCGGGACAGACTTTCCGTCTTGAAGCTTTCTTT.